These 19 T cell receptor beta chains were sequenced from one sample in a study of T cells in Graves' hyperthyroidism and ophthalmopathy. The TCR beta CDR3 regions underwent amplification using RNA transcripts as the source. The TCR CDR3 first-round RT-PCR relied on the HTBI primer set. A single record per CDR3 protein comes from TCRdb applying MiXCR to the multiplex PCR reads. The sample contains some 600,000 distinct CDR3 sequences, around 42% of which appear only once. Material for sequencing was peripheral blood or thyroid tissue (not recorded which). The receptors derive from a woman aged 18-29 years with Graves' hyperthyroidism.

V gene TRBV5-1 combines with J gene TRBJ2-5; a possible D gene is TRBD2 (6 bases). Germline CDR1 is SGHRS and CDR2 is YFSETQ. The V end was cut by 0 bases, the J end by 2 bases, with 17 bases between. The CDR3 is 17 amino acids. The CDR3 region has the DNA TGCGCCAGCAGCTTGGACCCCCAGGGAGGCAGGCAAGAGACCCAGTACTTC. Residues: CASSLDPQGGRQETQYF.

V is TRBV25-1 and J is TRBJ2-5; TRBD1 or TRBD2 may be the D gene (6 bases each). V was cut by 11 bases and J by 5 bases, with 18 bases left in between. Germline CDR1 reads MGHDK; CDR2 reads SYGVNS. The CDR3 contains 13 residues. CDR3 sequence reads: CAVRTAGGETQYF. CDR3 sequence (DNA): TGTGCCGTCCGGACAGCCGGAGGGGAGACCCAGTACTTC. The whole variable domain, filled in from reference TRBV25-1 and TRBJ2-5, reads EADIYQTPRYLVIGTGKKITLECSQTMGHDKMYWYQQDPGMELHLIHYSYGVNSTEKGDLSSESTVSRIRTEHFPLTLESARPSHTSQYLCAVRTAGGETQYFGPGTRLLVL.

This clonotype was counted at least ten times. The CDR3 spells CAISETGDGEKLFF. The CDR3 DNA follows: TGTGCCATCAGTGAAACAGGGGATGGGGAAAAACTGTTTTTT. The rearrangement links TRBV10-3 to TRBJ1-4; 7 positions match TRBD1. CDR1 is ENHRY and CDR2 is SYGVKD in the germline V gene. CDR3 length: 14 amino acids. Germline trimming cut 3 bases from V and 8 bases from J; bases unmatched to any gene: 6.

The rearrangement joins TRBV19 to TRBJ1-1, with D possibly matching TRBD1 (5 bases). Trimming took off 2 bases at V and 4 bases at J, with 11 bases between the two ends. CDR3 length equals 14 residues. Looked up from germline, CDR1 is LNHDA and CDR2 is SQIVND (reference sequence). In nucleotides, the CDR3 is TGTGCCAGTAGTATAAGCCGGAGGGGCACTGAAGCTTTCTTT. It codes for CASSISRRGTEAFF. Combining the CDR3 with reference TRBV19 and TRBJ1-1 gives the whole variable domain DGGITQSPKYLFRKEGQNVTLSCEQNLNHDAMYWYRQDPGQGLRLIYYSQIVNDFQKGDIAEGYSVSREKKESFPLTVTSAQKNPTAFYLCASSISRRGTEAFFGQGTRLTVV.

The CDR3 DNA is TGCAGTGGACGCCGGGACAGGGTTTCCGACGAGCAGTACTTC. Its protein is CSGRRDRVSDEQYF. The V and J genes are TRBV29-1 and TRBJ2-7; 9 bases match TRBD1. The CDR3 runs to 14 residues. Germline lookup yields CDR1 SQVTM and CDR2 ANQGSEA.

This clonotype turned up a few times. Compared with germline, one end of the junction differs, possibly owing to a read error. The V call is TRBV5-1, the J call TRBJ2-7, with D perhaps TRBD2 (5 bases). The V gene's germline CDR1 is SGHRS and CDR2 YFSETQ. The CDR3 has 14 residues. CDR3 residues: CASSFRTGAYEQYF. CDR3 sequence (DNA): TGTGCCAGCAGCTTTCGGACTGGGGCCTACGAGCAGTACTTC.

V gene TRBV7-9 combines with J gene TRBJ2-5; unclear D gene. The CDR3 extends over 15 amino acids. The V end lost 5 bases, the J end lost 5 bases, and 18 bases lay between the germline ends. From germline, CDR1 is SEHNR and CDR2 FQNEAQ (reference sequence). As DNA, the CDR3 is TGTGCCAGCAGCCACCGAGTTGCAGGAGTGGAGACCCAGTACTTC. It specifies CASSHRVAGVETQYF. The full variable domain, with the rest looked up from reference TRBV7-9 and TRBJ2-5, is DTGVSQNPRHKITKRGQNVTFRCDPISEHNRLYWYRQTLGQGPEFLTYFQNEAQLEKSRLLSDRFSAERPKGSFSTLEIQRTEQGDSAMYLCASSHRVAGVETQYFGPGTRLLVL.

The J gene is TRBJ2-7, the V gene TRBV7-6; D gene unclear. The V gene's germline CDR1 is SGHVS and CDR2 FNYEAQ. There are 16 residues in the CDR3. V was cut by 3 bases and J by 0 bases, with 15 bases left in between. The CDR3 DNA sequence: TGTGCCAGCAGCTTGGAATCGGCGGCGAGCTCCTACGAGCAGTACTTC. It yields the protein CASSLESAASSYEQYF.

This clonotype appeared once. V gene TRBV19 combines with J gene TRBJ2-2; 8 nucleotides align to TRBD1. CDR1 is LNHDA and CDR2 is SQIVND in the germline V gene (reference sequence). The V gene end was trimmed by 8 bases and the J gene end by 5 bases; junction bases not matched to a gene: 4. CDR3 length: 13 residues. The CDR3 nucleotides are TGTGCCAGTGGTTACAGGGGGACCGGGGAGCTGTTTTTT. Translated: CASGYRGTGELFF.

The chain combines TRBV7-9 with TRBJ1-6; a possible D gene is TRBD1 (5 bases). Looked up from germline, CDR1 is SEHNR and CDR2 is FQNEAQ (reference sequence). The V gene lost 5 bases and the J gene lost 11 bases, with 10 bases spanning the gap. This CDR3 is built from 12 residues. CDR3 sequence reads: CASSRTGAPLHF. For the CDR3, the DNA is TGTGCCAGCAGCCGAACGGGGGCACCCCTCCACTTT.

The CDR3 loop reads CSARATGTGGYGYTF. The CDR3 DNA reads as TGCAGTGCTAGGGCTACCGGGACAGGGGGCTATGGCTACACCTTC. The chain uses TRBV20-1 and TRBJ1-2, with 11 positions matching TRBD1. The V gene's germline CDR1 is DFQATT and CDR2 SNEGSKA (reference sequence). J lost 4 bases, V lost 3 bases, and 7 bases had no gene match. The CDR3 consists of 15 residues.

In this sample, this clonotype turned up a few times. This clone may be a read error of a much larger clone one base away. The rearrangement links TRBV2 to TRBJ1-1; 8 nucleotides agree with TRBD1. Per germline, CDR1 SNHLY and CDR2 FYNNEI. The V gene end was trimmed by 3 bases and the J gene end by 11 bases; junction bases not matched to a gene: 14. The CDR3 is made up of 15 amino acids. The CDR3 DNA reads as TGTGCCAGCAGTGAGTCGTTCGACAGGGGCCTTGGCGCTTTCTTT. This gives the protein CASSESFDRGLGAFF. The full variable domain, in which reference TRBV2 and TRBJ1-1 provide the parts outside the CDR3, is EPEVTQTPSHQVTQMGQEVILRCVPISNHLYFYWYRQILGQKVEFLVSFYNNEISEKSEIFDDQFSVERPDGSNFTLKIRSTKLEDSAMYFCASSESFDRGLGAFFGQGTRLTVV.

Worth noting for this clonotype: Its ends do not fully match the called genes, so a read error is possible. V gene TRBV7-9 combines with J gene TRBJ2-7; 12 bases fit TRBD2. In germline, CDR1 is SEHNR, CDR2 FQNEAQ (reference sequence). This CDR3 contains 17 residues. CDR3 loop: CASSQASGRAGSYEQYF. CDR3 nucleotides: TGCGCCAGCAGCCAAGCTAGCGGGAGGGCCGGTAGCTACGAGCAGTACTTC.

V is TRBV6-6 and J is TRBJ1-5; D gene ambiguous. Per the germline V gene, CDR1 is MNHNY and CDR2 is SVGAGI (reference sequence). This CDR3 contains 13 residues. Trimming pared 5 bases from V and 6 bases from J, leaving 11 bases between. CDR3 in amino acids: CASSRPRVQPQHF. Here the CDR3 DNA reads TGTGCCAGCAGTCGACCGAGGGTTCAGCCCCAGCATTTT.

The gene calls are TRBV7-9 and TRBJ2-5, with 10 positions matching TRBD1. From germline, CDR1 is SEHNR and CDR2 FQNEAQ (reference sequence). The CDR3 spans 14 residues. The V gene end was trimmed by 5 bases and the J gene end by 7 bases; junction bases not matched to a gene: 7. CDR3 protein: CASSNRDRGMTQYF. CDR3 nucleotides: TGTGCCAGCAGCAACCGGGACAGGGGCATGACCCAGTACTTC.

In its sample, this clonotype was seen many times. The V gene is TRBV7-2, the J gene TRBJ1-5; possibly TRBD1 for D (6 bases). V was clipped by 1 base and J by 7 bases, with 11 bases between them. Per germline, CDR1 SGHTA and CDR2 FQGNSA. This CDR3 region has 14 residues. The CDR3: CASSLGGPGQPQHF. As DNA, the CDR3 is TGTGCCAGCAGCTTAGGGGGGCCTGGGCAGCCCCAGCATTTT.

The rearrangement links TRBV20-1 to TRBJ2-5; D tentatively fits TRBD1 or TRBD2 (6 bases each). From germline, CDR1 is DFQATT and CDR2 SNEGSKA (reference sequence). This CDR3 contains 13 residues. The CDR3 coding sequence is TGCGGTGAACACAGGACGGGGGCCGAGACCCAGTACTTC. Translated, it gives CGEHRTGAETQYF.

V and J are TRBV2 and TRBJ2-5; D not certain. CDR1 and CDR2 (germline): SNHLY, FYNNEI. V lost 6 bases to trimming and J lost 9 bases, with 8 bases between them. CDR3 length equals 10 residues. The CDR3, as DNA: TGTGCCAGCAGCCAACGATCCCAGTACTTC. Protein sequence: CASSQRSQYF.

V and J are TRBV20-1 and TRBJ2-7, with 8 bases identical to TRBD2. The length of the CDR3 is 16 residues. J lost 0 bases, V lost 3 bases, and 10 bases had no gene match. Germline V gene data show CDR1 as DFQATT and CDR2 as SNEGSKA (reference sequence). CDR3 region: CSASRLAGGTSYEQYF. DNA for the CDR3: TGCAGTGCTAGTAGGCTAGCGGGCGGAACCTCCTACGAGCAGTACTTC.